Included here is one TCR beta chain sequence, with context. The data were obtained in a study of blood T cells in healthy people across ages. Germline V gene sequence: CDR1 MNHEY, CDR2 SVGEGT. V lost 4 bases and J 8 bases, leaving 18 bases between the germline ends. CDR3 length equals 15 residues. Combining a sample-barcoded 5' primer with a J-beta primer mix, a second PCR ran for roughly 7 to 12 cycles. MiXCR was run by TCRdb on the 5' RACE reads, yielding one entry per CDR3 protein. The sample records fewer than 800,000 distinct CDR3 sequences, roughly 25% being singletons. The same data also went into a second study, on T cells of mothers and their children.

The clonotype was recovered from a boy aged 5-17 years in good health. This rearrangement joins TRBV6-2 or TRBV6-3 to TRBJ2-1; D might be TRBD1 (5 bases). The sequenced material came from blood. In DNA, the CDR3 is TGTGCCAGCAGTTTGTTAGGACAATTAGGTTATGAGCAGTTCTTC. Translating gives CASSLLGQLGYEQFF.